This T cell receptor (beta chain) derives from a study of cytomegalovirus exposure and HLA in healthy donors. Only in-frame clones appear in the TCRdb table, and some are missing; sequencing was by immunoSEQ multiplex PCR. In the table there are 250,000 to 400,000 clones, about nine tenths of which are singletons. The CDR3 contains 15 residues. Germline V gene sequence: CDR1 MNHEY, CDR2 SVGAGI. Trimming left V 6 bases short and J 0 bases short, with 14 bases between. The sample comprised PBMCs. The chain employs TRBV6-5 and TRBJ1-1, with D maybe TRBD1 (5 bases). This clonotype was obtained from a woman aged 25 to 45 in good health and CMV-seropositive. CDR3 in amino acids: CASRGATRVNTEAFF. DNA of the CDR3: TGTGCCAGCAGAGGTGCAACCAGGGTGAACACTGAAGCTTTCTTT.